This entry features one T cell receptor (beta chain) sequence. Germline loops: CDR1 SGHDT, CDR2 YYEEEE. V gave up 0 bases and J gave up 7 bases, with 9 bases separating them. The CDR3 has 13 amino acids. This sample was included in a study of blood T cell repertoires in COVID-19. Method: immunoSEQ multiplex PCR; TCRdb's copy keeps in-frame clones and lacks some. This table has a few hundred thousand clones, 88% appearing once. Sequencing was done on a sample of peripheral blood. This chain uses TRBV5-6 with TRBJ2-3; D is ambiguous. The receptor was isolated from a woman in her thirties with acute or convalescent COVID-19. The CDR3 nucleotides are TGTGCCAGCAGCTTGGATGCGGAGAATACGCAGTATTTT. Its translation is CASSLDAENTQYF.